This passage covers 30 T cell receptor beta chains from one sample sequenced in a study. TCRdb independently ran MiXCR on the RT-PCR reads; one entry per CDR3 protein. The sample records hundreds of thousands of distinct CDR3 sequences, 12% to 15% being singletons. The sequenced sample consisted of memory CD4+ T cells from blood. Receptors originate from a female donor in good health, serving as a healthy control.

This clonotype was recorded at least ten times. The rearrangement links TRBV10-3 to TRBJ2-7, with TRBD1 matching 9 bases. Losses at the gene ends were 0 bases for V and 6 bases for J; bases not matched to a gene: 3. The CDR3 runs to 14 residues. Germline V lookup: CDR1 ENHRY, CDR2 SYGVKD. The chain's CDR3 is CAISESDRGSEQYF. CDR3 sequence (DNA): TGTGCCATCAGTGAGTCGGACAGGGGAAGCGAGCAGTACTTC.

This sequence joins TRBV7-8 and TRBJ2-5, with D possibly matching TRBD1 (7 bases). Trimming shortened V by 1 base and J by 1 base, and 19 bases separated the two germline ends. CDR3 length: 18 amino acids. The germline V gene has CDR1 SGHVS and CDR2 FQNEAQ. The CDR3 reads CASSLGLSGRGAQETQYF. The CDR3 DNA is TGTGCCAGCAGCTTAGGGCTTTCGGGCAGGGGGGCCCAAGAGACCCAGTACTTC.

There are many counts of this clonotype. The chain carries TRBV6-2 or TRBV6-3 and TRBJ2-5; 7 bases agree with TRBD1. The V gene end was trimmed by 5 bases and the J gene end by 1 base; junction bases not matched to a gene: 4. This CDR3 comprises 14 residues. CDR1 is MNHEY, CDR2 SVGEGT, per germline. CDR3 coding DNA: TGTGCCAGCAGTACATGGACAGGCCAAGAGACCCAGTACTTC. Translation: CASSTWTGQETQYF.

V gene TRBV5-1 combines with J gene TRBJ2-1, with 10 bases matching TRBD1. Trimming cost V 5 bases and J 2 bases; bases outside gene matches: 4. The CDR3 covers 15 residues. Germline CDR1 is SGHRS and CDR2 is YFSETQ. The CDR3 DNA sequence: TGCGCCAGCAGAGAGACAGGGGGCGCCTACAATGAGCAGTTCTTC. This encodes CASRETGGAYNEQFF. Looking up the rest from reference TRBV5-1 and TRBJ2-1 gives the full variable domain: KAGVTQTPRYLIKTRGQQVTLSCSPISGHRSVSWYQQTPGQGLQFLFEYFSETQRNKGNFPGRFSGRQFSNSRSEMNVSTLELGDSALYLCASRETGGAYNEQFFGPGTRLTVL.

V is TRBV4-3 and J is TRBJ1-1; TRBD1 is a possible D gene (5 bases). V dropped 2 bases and J dropped 5 bases, with 9 bases sitting between them. Germline-derived CDR1 and CDR2 are LGHNA and YSLEER. The CDR3 extends over 13 amino acids. The CDR3 loop is CASSQRGETEAFF. In nucleotides, the CDR3 is TGCGCCAGCAGCCAACGGGGGGAGACTGAAGCTTTCTTT.

This clonotype was seen many times. V gene TRBV29-1 combines with J gene TRBJ1-4; D call uncertain. This CDR3 has 13 amino acids. V was clipped by 0 bases and J by 10 bases, with 12 bases between them. Germline CDR1 and CDR2: SQVTM and ANQGSEA. As DNA, the CDR3 is TGCAGCGTTGAAGATCAAGGAGCCGGAAAACTGTTTTTT. Amino acid sequence: CSVEDQGAGKLFF.

This clonotype was observed many times. The chain links TRBV6-5 to TRBJ2-2; 7 bases align to TRBD1. The CDR3 totals 13 residues. J was trimmed by 5 bases and V by 5 bases; bases with no gene match: 2. The germline V gene has CDR1 MNHEY and CDR2 SVGAGI. CDR3 residues: CASSQQGTGELFF. As DNA, the CDR3 is TGTGCCAGCAGTCAACAGGGGACCGGGGAGCTGTTTTTT.

This chain connects TRBV25-1 to TRBJ2-5; D gene uncertain. The CDR3 is 14 residues long. The V gene's germline CDR1 is MGHDK and CDR2 SYGVNS. V gave up 3 bases and J gave up 0 bases, with 8 bases separating them. CDR3: CASSDRTYQETQYF. The CDR3 DNA sequence: TGTGCCAGCAGTGACCGGACGTACCAAGAGACCCAGTACTTC.

The J gene is TRBJ1-6, the V gene TRBV20-1; a weak D match, TRBD1 (5 bases). Trimming removed 5 bases at V and 10 bases at J, with 15 bases between. There are 13 residues in the CDR3. Germline-derived CDR1 and CDR2 are DFQATT and SNEGSKA (reference sequence). CDR3 in amino acids: CSAAPGGTSPLHF. CDR3 nucleotide sequence: TGCAGTGCTGCCCCCGGGGGGACCTCACCCCTCCACTTT.

The rearrangement uses TRBV7-2 and TRBJ2-3; TRBD2 agrees at 8 bases. The CDR3 has 17 residues. V was clipped by 0 bases and J by 4 bases; unmatched bases: 9. CDR1 and CDR2 (germline): SGHTA, FQGNSA. Written as DNA, the CDR3 is TGTGCCAGCAGCTTAGCGTGGAGCGGGAGTGGGGCAGATACGCAGTATTTT. Translated: CASSLAWSGSGADTQYF. Complete variable domain (other parts from reference TRBV7-2 and TRBJ2-3): GAGVSQSPSNKVTEKGKDVELRCDPISGHTALYWYRQSLGQGLEFLIYFQGNSAPDKSGLPSDRFSAERTGGSVSTLTIQRTQQEDSAVYLCASSLAWSGSGADTQYFGPGTRLTVL.

This clonotype was counted only a few times. The V and J genes are TRBV2 and TRBJ2-3; either TRBD1 or TRBD2 may supply D (6 bases each). Germline CDR1 SNHLY, CDR2 FYNNEI. Deletions cut 8 bases from V and 1 base from J, with 10 bases between. This CDR3 region has 13 residues. The CDR3 bases are TGTGCCAGCGCACGGGGGCGCACAGATACGCAGTATTTT. Its protein product is CASARGRTDTQYF.

This clonotype was observed at least ten times. V gene TRBV10-3 combines with J gene TRBJ2-1; TRBD2 agrees at 7 bases. CDR3 length: 13 residues. The ends lost 7 bases at V and 4 bases at J; junction bases unmatched: 4. In germline, CDR1 is ENHRY, CDR2 SYGVKD. The CDR3 sequence: CAINGGGYNEQFF. The CDR3 DNA sequence: TGTGCCATCAACGGCGGGGGATACAATGAGCAGTTCTTC.

The rearrangement links TRBV28 to TRBJ1-1; no reliable D call. Trimming cost V 8 bases and J 1 base, with 14 bases left between them. The CDR3 is made up of 14 amino acids. The V gene's germline CDR1 is MDHEN and CDR2 SYDVKM. The CDR3, as DNA: TGTGCCAGCTCAGGATTTTGGAAGAACACTGAAGCTTTCTTT. Its protein is CASSGFWKNTEAFF.

This clonotype has more than one count but fewer than ten. The chain is built from TRBV5-1 and TRBJ2-7; 11 bases are shared with TRBD2. This CDR3 is built from 14 residues. Germline V lookup: CDR1 SGHRS, CDR2 YFSETQ. V lost 5 bases and J lost 7; bases outside the gene matches: 8. This CDR3 reads CASRATSGIGEQYF. In nucleotides, the CDR3 is TGCGCCAGCAGAGCGACTAGCGGGATCGGTGAGCAGTACTTC.

This chain connects TRBV7-2 to TRBJ2-3; 15 nucleotides agree with TRBD2. This CDR3 is built from 17 residues. After removal of 5 bases from V and 5 bases from J, the junction contained 8 bases not matched to a gene. Looked up from germline, CDR1 is SGHTA and CDR2 is FQGNSA. The chain's CDR3 is CASSLGLAGGWGDTQYF. The CDR3 nucleotides read TGTGCCAGCAGCCTCGGACTAGCGGGAGGGTGGGGAGATACGCAGTATTTT.

This clonotype showed up just a few times. This chain links TRBV7-2 with TRBJ2-1; 7 nucleotides match TRBD2. The CDR3 is 15 residues long. J gave up 3 bases and V 1 base, and 3 bases lay outside the gene matches. CDR1 is SGHTA and CDR2 is FQGNSA in the germline V gene. The DNA of the CDR3 is TGTGCCAGCAGCTTAGATCCTAGCGGCTACAATGAGCAGTTCTTC. Amino acid sequence: CASSLDPSGYNEQFF.

CDR3 protein: CASSLARAGPPYNEQFF. The CDR3 DNA reads TGTGCCAGCAGCTTAGCGCGGGCAGGGCCTCCCTACAATGAGCAGTTCTTC. The V call is TRBV7-2, the J call TRBJ2-1, with D perhaps TRBD1 or TRBD2 (5 bases each). Trimming left V 0 bases short and J 2 bases short, with 14 bases between. The CDR3 runs to 17 residues. Per the germline V gene, CDR1 is SGHTA and CDR2 is FQGNSA.

The chain is built from TRBV9 and TRBJ1-2; D call uncertain. The length of the CDR3 is 12 residues. The ends were cut back, 0 bases at V and 7 bases at J, with 7 bases in the middle. Germline V gene data show CDR1 as SGDLS and CDR2 as YYNGEE. CDR3 nucleotide sequence: TGTGCCAGCAGCGTAGCTTGGCGTGGCTACACCTTC. Translating gives CASSVAWRGYTF.

This clonotype was observed a handful of times. This sequence joins TRBV7-9 and TRBJ2-2, with TRBD1 identical over 9 bases. V shed 0 bases and J 3 bases; nucleotides not matched to a gene: 2. This CDR3 is 16 amino acids long. The germline V gene encodes CDR1 SEHNR and CDR2 FQNEAQ (reference sequence). The CDR3 loop is CASSLATGGYTGELFF. Written as DNA, the CDR3 is TGTGCCAGCAGCTTAGCGACAGGGGGATACACCGGGGAGCTGTTTTTT.

This clonotype has at least ten counts. This chain uses TRBV20-1 with TRBJ2-3; 8 bases fit TRBD1. Germline CDR1 reads DFQATT; CDR2 reads SNEGSKA (reference sequence). The CDR3 is made up of 16 amino acids. J was trimmed by 2 bases and V by 2 bases; bases with no gene match: 9. CDR3: CSARSYDRGYTDTQYF. The CDR3 nucleotides read TGCAGTGCTAGATCCTACGACAGGGGATACACAGATACGCAGTATTTT.

This clonotype has more than one count but fewer than ten. V is TRBV5-1 and J is TRBJ2-5; 7 bases align to TRBD1. Germline CDR1 and CDR2: SGHRS and YFSETQ. The CDR3 sequence is 14 residues long. V trimming: 1 base; J trimming: 3 bases; junction bases outside the gene matches: 3. The chain's CDR3 is CASSLHTGEETQYF. The CDR3 DNA follows: TGCGCCAGCAGCTTGCACACAGGGGAAGAGACCCAGTACTTC.

This clonotype was recorded a few times. The chain recombines TRBV6-1 with TRBJ2-1; 11 nucleotides agree with TRBD2. This CDR3 has 16 amino acids. With V trimmed by 8 bases and J by 4 bases, 10 bases remained unmatched. The V gene's germline CDR1 is MNHNS and CDR2 SASEGT. In DNA form, the CDR3 reads TGTGCCAGCTGCACAGGGACTAGCGGACGTTACAATGAGCAGTTCTTC. Protein sequence: CASCTGTSGRYNEQFF.

This clonotype was counted only a few times. This chain connects TRBV5-1 to TRBJ1-5, with D tentatively TRBD1 (6 bases). Germline CDR1 is SGHRS and CDR2 is YFSETQ. Trimming cost V 1 base and J 5 bases, with 13 bases left between them. The CDR3 is 15 residues long. The chain's CDR3 is CASSLWGAFDQPQHF. CDR3 nucleotide sequence: TGCGCCAGCAGCTTGTGGGGGGCGTTTGATCAGCCCCAGCATTTT.

There are a few counts of this clonotype. V usage is TRBV18 and J usage is TRBJ2-5, with 8 bases aligning to TRBD1. CDR3 length: 15 residues. V lost 4 bases and J lost 5; bases outside the gene matches: 9. Germline V lookup: CDR1 KGHSH, CDR2 LQKENI. CDR3 amino acids: CASSRPGGAGETQYF. The CDR3 DNA follows: TGTGCCAGCTCACGACCAGGGGGCGCAGGGGAGACCCAGTACTTC.

This clonotype was recorded a few times. J is TRBJ2-7 and V is TRBV5-1; 8 nucleotides match TRBD2. With 3 bases clipped from V and 4 bases from J, the junction kept 12 bases outside the gene matches. This CDR3 is built from 16 residues. Germline lookup yields CDR1 SGHRS and CDR2 YFSETQ. The CDR3 DNA sequence: TGCGCCAGCAGCTCCACGGGGGGGCAGGGTTCGTACGAGCAGTACTTC. It codes for CASSSTGGQGSYEQYF.

The chain couples TRBV24-1 to TRBJ1-1; a possible D gene is TRBD1 (6 bases). The CDR3 runs to 13 residues. The germline gives CDR1 KGHDR, CDR2 SFDVKD. Trimming took 10 bases from V and 3 from J, leaving 14 bases between them. CDR3: CATSGQLDTEAFF. The DNA for the CDR3 is TGTGCCACTTCTGGACAGTTGGACACTGAAGCTTTCTTT.

This clonotype was counted only a few times. The rearrangement uses TRBV7-3 and TRBJ2-3; TRBD2 matches 7 bases. This CDR3 is built from 16 residues. With V trimmed by 1 base and J by 2 bases, 6 bases remained unmatched. Per the germline V gene, CDR1 is SGHTA and CDR2 is FQGTGA. For the CDR3, the DNA is TGTGCCAGCAGCTTAAATCCGGGAGGATCCACAGATACGCAGTATTTT. Its translation is CASSLNPGGSTDTQYF. Full variable domain (outside the CDR3, taken from reference TRBV7-3 and TRBJ2-3): GAGVSQTPSNKVTEKGKYVELRCDPISGHTALYWYRQSLGQGPEFLIYFQGTGAADDSGLPNDRFFAVRPEGSVSTLKIQRTERGDSAVYLCASSLNPGGSTDTQYFGPGTRLTVL.

This clonotype was counted a few times. V and J are TRBV28 and TRBJ1-2; 9 nucleotides match TRBD1. The trim removed 3 bases at V and 4 bases at J, leaving 3 bases unmatched. This CDR3 region has 14 residues. The germline gives CDR1 MDHEN, CDR2 SYDVKM. The chain's CDR3 is CASSFPDRGYGYTF. CDR3 DNA: TGTGCCAGCAGTTTCCCGGACAGGGGCTATGGCTACACCTTC.

This clonotype turned up a few times. The chain links TRBV5-1 to TRBJ2-1; no definite D call. The CDR3 is 15 amino acids. Germline lookup yields CDR1 SGHRS and CDR2 YFSETQ. The ends were cut back, 0 bases at V and 3 bases at J, with 10 bases in the middle. CDR3 loop: CASSLAEDIYNEQFF. The CDR3 DNA sequence: TGCGCCAGCAGCTTGGCCGAAGATATCTACAATGAGCAGTTCTTC.

This clonotype was observed at least ten times. The rearrangement joins TRBV7-2 to TRBJ2-1; TRBD2 agrees at 7 bases. V lost 2 bases to trimming and J lost 0 bases; unmatched junction nucleotides: 1. The CDR3 runs to 15 residues. The germline gives CDR1 SGHTA, CDR2 FQGNSA. The CDR3 DNA sequence: TGTGCCAGCAGCTTACTAGCGGCCTCCTACAATGAGCAGTTCTTC. This encodes CASSLLAASYNEQFF.